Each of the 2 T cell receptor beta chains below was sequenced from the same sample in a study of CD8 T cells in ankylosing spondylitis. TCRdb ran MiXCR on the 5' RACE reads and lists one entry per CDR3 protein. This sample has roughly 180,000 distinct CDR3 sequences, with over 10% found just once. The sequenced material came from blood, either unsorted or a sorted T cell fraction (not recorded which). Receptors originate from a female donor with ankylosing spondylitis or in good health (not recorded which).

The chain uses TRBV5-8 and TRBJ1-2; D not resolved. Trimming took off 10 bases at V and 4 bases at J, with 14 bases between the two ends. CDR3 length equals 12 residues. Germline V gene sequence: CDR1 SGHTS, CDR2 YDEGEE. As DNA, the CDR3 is TGTGCCGGATACTTCCGTATCTATGGCTACACCTTC. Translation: CAGYFRIYGYTF.

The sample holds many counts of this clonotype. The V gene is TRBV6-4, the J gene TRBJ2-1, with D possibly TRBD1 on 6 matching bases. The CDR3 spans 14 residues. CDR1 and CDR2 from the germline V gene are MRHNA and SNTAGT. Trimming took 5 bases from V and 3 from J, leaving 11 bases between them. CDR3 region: CASSPGTNYNEQFF. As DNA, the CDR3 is TGTGCCAGCAGTCCCGGGACAAACTACAATGAGCAGTTCTTC.